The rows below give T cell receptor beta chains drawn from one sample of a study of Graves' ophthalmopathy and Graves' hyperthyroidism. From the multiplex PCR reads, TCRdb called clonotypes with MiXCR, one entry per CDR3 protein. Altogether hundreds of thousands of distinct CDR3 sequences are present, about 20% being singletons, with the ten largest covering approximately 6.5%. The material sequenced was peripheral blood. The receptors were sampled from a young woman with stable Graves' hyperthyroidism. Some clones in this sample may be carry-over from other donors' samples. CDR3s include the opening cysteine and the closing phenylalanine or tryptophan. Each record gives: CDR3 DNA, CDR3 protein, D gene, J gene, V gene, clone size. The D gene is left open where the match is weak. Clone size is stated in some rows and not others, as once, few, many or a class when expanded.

TGTGCCAGCACCACAGCGGGAGTTCGGTCCTACGAGCAGTACTTC | CASTTAGVRSYEQYF | TRBD2 | TRBJ2-7 | TRBV6-1 | .
TGTGCCAGCAGCCAAAAGGGTAGTAATTCACCCCTCCACTTT | CASSQKGSNSPLHF | . | TRBJ1-6 | TRBV3-1 | few
TGTGCCAGCAGCCCATGGTCGGTGGAGACCCAGTACTTC | CASSPWSVETQYF | . | TRBJ2-5 | TRBV7-2 | many
TGCAGCGTTGAAGATCTTAGGGGGTACGGTGATGAAGCTTTCTTT | CSVEDLRGYGDEAFF | . | TRBJ1-1 | TRBV29-1 | many
TGTGCCAGCAGTGAGCCCGGGACTAGCGGGAGCGAGCAGTACTTC | CASSEPGTSGSEQYF | TRBD2 | TRBJ2-7 | TRBV25-1 | many
TGTGCCAGCAGTGAATTCGGCCCAGGTCAGCCCCAGCATTTT | CASSEFGPGQPQHF | . | TRBJ1-5 | TRBV2 | .
TGCGCCAGCAACGAGGGGGGGGCTACGGGAGGCTACACCTTC | CASNEGGATGGYTF | . | TRBJ1-2 | TRBV5-1 | many
TGTGCCAGTCGGCTCACAGGGGGCGATCAGCCCCAGCATTTT | CASRLTGGDQPQHF | TRBD1 | TRBJ1-5 | TRBV27 | many
TGTGCCAGCAGCCCCCCGGTGGGAGTAGAGAGCAATCAGCCCCAGCATTTT | CASSPPVGVESNQPQHF | . | TRBJ1-5 | TRBV4-2 | .
TGTGCCAGCAGTAAATCGACTAGCGGGGGGGCCCGGGAGCAGTACTTC | CASSKSTSGGAREQYF | TRBD2 | TRBJ2-7 | TRBV2 | .
TGCGCCAGCAGCCAAGATGCGGGACGCAAGGGCGAGCAGTACTTC | CASSQDAGRKGEQYF | . | TRBJ2-7 | TRBV4-1 | .
TGTGCCAGCAGTTTATCCCCGCCGGGACGGAACCTCTCCTACGAGCAGTACTTC | CASSLSPPGRNLSYEQYF | . | TRBJ2-7 | TRBV12-3/TRBV12-4 | many
TGTGCCAGCAGCTTAGGTCCTGTCGGGGAGTACACCTTC | CASSLGPVGEYTF | . | TRBJ1-2 | TRBV7-8 | .
TGTGCCAGCAGTTCAGGACAGGAATTCAATCAGCCCCAGCATTTT | CASSSGQEFNQPQHF | TRBD1 | TRBJ1-5 | TRBV12-3/TRBV12-4 | .
TGTGCCACCGGCAGGGACAGGGGGGACACTGAAGCTTTCTTT | CATGRDRGDTEAFF | TRBD1 | TRBJ1-1 | TRBV15 | many
TGCGCCAGCAGCGGGAGAGTTAAGGGCTCTGGGGCCAACGTCCTGACTTTC | CASSGRVKGSGANVLTF | . | TRBJ2-6 | TRBV5-1 | .
TGTGCCAGCAGTCCGTCGAGGAACGAAAACATTCAGTACTTC | CASSPSRNENIQYF | . | TRBJ2-4 | TRBV2 | many
TGCAGTGCTAGCTCCGCGGGGGTCCAAGAGACCCAGTACTTC | CSASSAGVQETQYF | TRBD2 | TRBJ2-5 | TRBV20-1 | .
TGTGCCAGCAGCGTAGCAGGGGTAAACTATGGCTACACCTTC | CASSVAGVNYGYTF | . | TRBJ1-2 | TRBV9 | many
TGTGCCTGGAGAATCTCGGGCGCGAACACTGAAGCTTTCTTT | CAWRISGANTEAFF | . | TRBJ1-1 | TRBV30 | many
TGCAGTGCTAGGGGGACAGGGGGCGTTAGCAATCAGCCCCAGCATTTT | CSARGTGGVSNQPQHF | TRBD1 | TRBJ1-5 | TRBV20-1 | .
TGTGCCAGCAGTGTACAGGGGCGAAACTATGGCTACACCTTC | CASSVQGRNYGYTF | TRBD1 | TRBJ1-2 | TRBV27 | few
TGCGCCAGCAATTCGTTCAACACTGAAGCTTTCTTT | CASNSFNTEAFF | . | TRBJ1-1 | TRBV10-2 | many
TGTGCCAGCAGATCGACAGGGATCTTCTATGGCTACACCTTC | CASRSTGIFYGYTF | TRBD1 | TRBJ1-2 | TRBV6-1 | many
TGTGCCAGCACACTAAGGGCCAGCTACGAGCAGTACTTC | CASTLRASYEQYF | . | TRBJ2-7 | TRBV28 | .
TGCAGTGCTAGAGACAGGTTCTATGGCTACACCTTC | CSARDRFYGYTF | . | TRBJ1-2 | TRBV20-1 | few
TGTGCCAGCAGCTTCCACCACAGGGGGCGAGGCTATGGCTACACCTTC | CASSFHHRGRGYGYTF | TRBD1 | TRBJ1-2 | TRBV11-1 | few
TGCGCCAGCAGCCAAGGCGTGCGACTCGGCGAGCAGTACTTC | CASSQGVRLGEQYF | . | TRBJ2-7 | TRBV4-3 | few
TGCGCCAGCAGCTTGGGGGCCGAGCTCTATTCACCCCTCCACTTT | CASSLGAELYSPLHF | . | TRBJ1-6 | TRBV5-1 | .
TGCAGCGGAGACAGGAACACTGAAGCTTTCTTT | CSGDRNTEAFF | . | TRBJ1-1 | TRBV29-1 | many
TGTGCCTGGAGTGCGGACAGGGCCTACGAGCAGTACTTC | CAWSADRAYEQYF | TRBD1 | TRBJ2-7 | TRBV30 | many
TGTGCCAGCAGTTCGGCTGGAGTCACCGGGGAGCTGTTTTTT | CASSSAGVTGELFF | . | TRBJ2-2 | TRBV12-3/TRBV12-4 | .
TGTGCCAGCAGCTGGGACAGGGGGCGCGACGAGCAGTACTTC | CASSWDRGRDEQYF | TRBD1 | TRBJ2-7 | TRBV12-3/TRBV12-4 | many
TGCGCCAGCAGCTTTCAACCAGGGGAGTCACACGAGCAGTACTTC | CASSFQPGESHEQYF | . | TRBJ2-7 | TRBV27 | .
TGCGCCAGCTACCGTGAAGGGCGGTTTGAAGCTTTCTTT | CASYREGRFEAFF | . | TRBJ1-1 | TRBV5-1 | many
TGTGCCAGCAGTGACCGCATGATACAGACCCAGTACTTC | CASSDRMIQTQYF | . | TRBJ2-5 | TRBV6-1 | many
TGCGCCAGCAGCTTTAGGAAGGGAAGAGGCTTGTACGAGCAGTACTTC | CASSFRKGRGLYEQYF | . | TRBJ2-7 | TRBV5-1 | many
TGTGCCAGCAGTTTCTACGGGGGGCGCGCCGGGGAGCTGTTTTTT | CASSFYGGRAGELFF | . | TRBJ2-2 | TRBV7-8 | few
TGTGCCAGCAGCTTGCAACCGGGACCGGAGGAGACCCAGTACTTC | CASSLQPGPEETQYF | . | TRBJ2-5 | TRBV5-6 | .
TGTGCCATCAGTGAGTCGGTAGGGTTGAACACTGAAGCTTTCTTT | CAISESVGLNTEAFF | . | TRBJ1-1 | TRBV10-3 | .
TGTGCCAGCAGTGAAGCTGGCACGGACTATCAGCCCCAGCATTTT | CASSEAGTDYQPQHF | . | TRBJ1-5 | TRBV6-1 | many
TGCGCCAGCAGTGATTCTGACAGGACCAGAGCTTTCTTT | CASSDSDRTRAFF | . | TRBJ1-1 | TRBV10-1 | many
TGTGCCAGCAGCTTTACTACTAGCGCCCACGAGCAGTACTTC | CASSFTTSAHEQYF | TRBD2 | TRBJ2-7 | TRBV7-9 | many
TGTGCCAGCAGTTACTCTACGCCCGTGAGCTCCTATAATTCACCCCTCCACTTT | CASSYSTPVSSYNSPLHF | . | TRBJ1-6 | TRBV6-2/TRBV6-3 | few
TGTGCCAGCAGACAGACAGGGTTCTATGGCTACACCTTC | CASRQTGFYGYTF | TRBD1 | TRBJ1-2 | TRBV6-1 | many
TGTGCCAGCAGTTCAACAGGGGTCCGAAGCACAGATACGCAGTATTTT | CASSSTGVRSTDTQYF | TRBD1 | TRBJ2-3 | TRBV11-2 | .
TGTGCCGTCACCGGGAACCAAGAGACCCAGTACTTC | CAVTGNQETQYF | . | TRBJ2-5 | TRBV19 | many
TGTGCCAGCAGTTACTCAAACCGGGACCCACAAGAGACCCAGTACTTC | CASSYSNRDPQETQYF | . | TRBJ2-5 | TRBV6-2/TRBV6-3 | few
TGTGCCAGCAGTCCACAGGGGTACGGGGAGCTGTTTTTT | CASSPQGYGELFF | TRBD1 | TRBJ2-2 | TRBV12-3/TRBV12-4 | many
TGTGCCAGCAGAGGGGAGACAGGGGGCCCCGGGGAGCTGTTTTTT | CASRGETGGPGELFF | TRBD1 | TRBJ2-2 | TRBV12-3/TRBV12-4 | few
TGTGCCAGCAGTCGACAGGGTTTGGGGAACATTCAGTACTTC | CASSRQGLGNIQYF | TRBD1 | TRBJ2-4 | TRBV12-3/TRBV12-4 | many
TGTGCCAGCAGCTTAGAATGGGGGGGCGAATCACCCCTCCACTTT | CASSLEWGGESPLHF | . | TRBJ1-6 | TRBV11-2 | many
TGTGCCAGCTCACCGCCAGGTGAGGGCAATCAGCCCCAGCATTTT | CASSPPGEGNQPQHF | . | TRBJ1-5 | TRBV18 | many
TGTGCCAGCAGCGCAGGCAGGGGAGGTAGCTACACCTTC | CASSAGRGGSYTF | . | TRBJ1-2 | TRBV5-6 | many
TGTGCCAGCAGCCTGACTAGAATCGAGCAGTACTTC | CASSLTRIEQYF | . | TRBJ2-7 | TRBV11-2 | many